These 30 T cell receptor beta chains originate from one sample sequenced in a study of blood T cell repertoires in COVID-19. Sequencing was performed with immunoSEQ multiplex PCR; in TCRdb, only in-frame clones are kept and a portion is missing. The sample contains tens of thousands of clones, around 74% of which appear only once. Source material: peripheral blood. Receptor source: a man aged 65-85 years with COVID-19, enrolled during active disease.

The CDR3 here is CAISVTSGGINEQFF. The CDR3 region has the DNA TGTGCCATCAGCGTAACTAGCGGGGGAATCAATGAGCAGTTCTTC. The chain couples TRBV10-3 to TRBJ2-1; TRBD2 aligns across 11 bases. Germline CDR1 ENHRY, CDR2 SYGVKD. The CDR3 runs 15 residues. V lost 6 bases and J lost 6; bases outside the gene matches: 7.

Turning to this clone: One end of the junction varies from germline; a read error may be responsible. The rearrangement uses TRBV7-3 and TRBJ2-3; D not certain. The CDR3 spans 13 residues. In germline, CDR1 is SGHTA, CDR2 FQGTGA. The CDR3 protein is CASSVTGRDTQYF. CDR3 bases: TGTGCCAGCAGCGTAACGGGCAGGGATACGCAGTATTTT.

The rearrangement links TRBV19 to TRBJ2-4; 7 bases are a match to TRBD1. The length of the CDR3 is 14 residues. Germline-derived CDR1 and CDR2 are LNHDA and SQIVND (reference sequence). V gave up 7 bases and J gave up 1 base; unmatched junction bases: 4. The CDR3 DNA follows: TGTGCCAGTACAGACAGGGCGGCCAAAAACATTCAGTACTTC. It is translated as CASTDRAAKNIQYF.

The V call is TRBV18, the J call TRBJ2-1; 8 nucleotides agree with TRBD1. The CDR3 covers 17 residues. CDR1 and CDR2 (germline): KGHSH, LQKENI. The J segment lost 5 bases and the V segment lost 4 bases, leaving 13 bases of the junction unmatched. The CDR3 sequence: CASSRRSLRQGNNEQFF. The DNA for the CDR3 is TGTGCCAGCTCACGAAGGAGTCTGAGACAGGGGAACAATGAGCAGTTCTTC.

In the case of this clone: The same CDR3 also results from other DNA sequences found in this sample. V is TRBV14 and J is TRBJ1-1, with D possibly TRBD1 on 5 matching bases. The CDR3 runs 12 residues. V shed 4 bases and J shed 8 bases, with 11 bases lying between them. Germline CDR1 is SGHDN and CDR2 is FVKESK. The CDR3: CASSLQGTEAFF. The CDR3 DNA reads TGTGCCAGCAGCCTCCAGGGTACCGAAGCTTTCTTT.

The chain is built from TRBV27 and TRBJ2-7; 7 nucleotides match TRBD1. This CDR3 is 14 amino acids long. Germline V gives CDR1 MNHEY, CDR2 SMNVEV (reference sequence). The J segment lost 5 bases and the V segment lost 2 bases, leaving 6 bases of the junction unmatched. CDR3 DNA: TGTGCCAGCAGTTTACAGACAGGGAGTCACGAGCAGTACTTC. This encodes CASSLQTGSHEQYF.

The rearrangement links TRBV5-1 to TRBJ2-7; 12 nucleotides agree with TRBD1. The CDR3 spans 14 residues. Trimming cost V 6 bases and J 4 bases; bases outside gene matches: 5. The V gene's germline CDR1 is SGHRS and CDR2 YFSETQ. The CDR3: CASKPGQGAYEQYF. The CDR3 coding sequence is TGCGCCAGCAAACCGGGACAGGGGGCTTACGAGCAGTACTTC.

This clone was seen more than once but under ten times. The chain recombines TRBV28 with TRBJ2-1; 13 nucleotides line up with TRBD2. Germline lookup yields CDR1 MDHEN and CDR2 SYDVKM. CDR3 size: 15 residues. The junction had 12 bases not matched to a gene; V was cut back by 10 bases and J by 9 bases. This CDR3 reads CATGMRTSGSPEQFF. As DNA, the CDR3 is TGTGCCACAGGGATGAGGACTAGCGGGAGTCCTGAGCAGTTCTTC.

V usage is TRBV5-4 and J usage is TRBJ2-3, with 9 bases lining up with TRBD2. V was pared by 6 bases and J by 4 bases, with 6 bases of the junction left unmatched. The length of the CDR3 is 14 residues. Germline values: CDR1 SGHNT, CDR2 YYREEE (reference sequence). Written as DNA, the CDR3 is TGTGCCAGCATGAGGCGGGAGGGCCCAGATACGCAGTATTTT. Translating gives CASMRREGPDTQYF.

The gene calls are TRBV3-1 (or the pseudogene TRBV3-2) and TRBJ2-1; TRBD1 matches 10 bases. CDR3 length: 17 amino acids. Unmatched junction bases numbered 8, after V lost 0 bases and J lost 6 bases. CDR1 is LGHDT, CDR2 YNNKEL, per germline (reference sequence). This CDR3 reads CASSQEGQGKYFNEQFF. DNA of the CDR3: TGTGCCAGCAGCCAAGAGGGACAGGGGAAATATTTCAATGAGCAGTTCTTC.

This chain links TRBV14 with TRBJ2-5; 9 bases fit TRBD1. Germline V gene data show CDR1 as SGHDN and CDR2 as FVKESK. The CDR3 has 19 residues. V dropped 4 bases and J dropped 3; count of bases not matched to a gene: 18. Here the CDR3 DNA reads TGTGCCAGCAGCCCTTTAGACTTGTTTCCGGACAGGGGAAAAGAGACCCAGTACTTC. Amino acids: CASSPLDLFPDRGKETQYF.

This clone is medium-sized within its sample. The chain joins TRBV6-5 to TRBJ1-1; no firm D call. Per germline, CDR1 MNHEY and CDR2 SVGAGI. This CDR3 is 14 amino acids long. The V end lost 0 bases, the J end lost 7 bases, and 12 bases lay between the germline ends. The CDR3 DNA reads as TGTGCCAGCAGTTACTCGAATGAGGTCCGTGAAGCTTTCTTT. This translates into CASSYSNEVREAFF.

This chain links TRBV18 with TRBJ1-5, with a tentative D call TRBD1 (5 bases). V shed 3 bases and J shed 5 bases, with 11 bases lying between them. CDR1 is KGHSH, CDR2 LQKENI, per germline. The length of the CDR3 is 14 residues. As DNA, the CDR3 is TGTGCCAGCTCACCCTCAGGGAATGATCAGCCCCAGCATTTT. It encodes CASSPSGNDQPQHF.

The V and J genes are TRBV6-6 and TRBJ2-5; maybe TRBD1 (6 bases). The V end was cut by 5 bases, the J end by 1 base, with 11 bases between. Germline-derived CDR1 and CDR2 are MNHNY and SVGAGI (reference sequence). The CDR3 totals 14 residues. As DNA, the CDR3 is TGTGCCAGCAGTCTAGGGGGTACCCAAGAGACCCAGTACTTC. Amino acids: CASSLGGTQETQYF.

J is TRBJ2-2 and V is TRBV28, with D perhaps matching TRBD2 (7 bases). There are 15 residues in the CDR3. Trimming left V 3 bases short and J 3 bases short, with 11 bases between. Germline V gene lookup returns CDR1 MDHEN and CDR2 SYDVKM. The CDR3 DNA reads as TGTGCCAGCAGTTTGGGAGGGGGATACACCGGGGAGCTGTTTTTT. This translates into CASSLGGGYTGELFF.

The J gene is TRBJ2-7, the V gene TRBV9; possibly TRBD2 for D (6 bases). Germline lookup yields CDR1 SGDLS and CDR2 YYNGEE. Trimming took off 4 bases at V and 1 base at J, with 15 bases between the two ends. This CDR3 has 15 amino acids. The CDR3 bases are TGTGCCAGCAGCCCAGAAAAGGGAGGATCCTACGAGCAGTACTTC. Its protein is CASSPEKGGSYEQYF.

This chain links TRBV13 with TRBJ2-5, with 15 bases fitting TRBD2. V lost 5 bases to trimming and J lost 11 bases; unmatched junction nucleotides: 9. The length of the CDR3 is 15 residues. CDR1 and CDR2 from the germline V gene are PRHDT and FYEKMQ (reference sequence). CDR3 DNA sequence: TGTGCCAGCAGCCCCGGACTAGCGGGAGGGATTGGGCAGTACTTC. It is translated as CASSPGLAGGIGQYF.

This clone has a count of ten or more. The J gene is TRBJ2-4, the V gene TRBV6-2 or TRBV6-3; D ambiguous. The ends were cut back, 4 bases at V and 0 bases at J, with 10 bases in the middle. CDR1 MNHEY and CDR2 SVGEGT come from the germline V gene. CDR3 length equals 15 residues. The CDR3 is CASSSTQLAKNIQYF. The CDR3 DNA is TGTGCCAGCAGTTCAACACAGCTAGCCAAAAACATTCAGTACTTC.

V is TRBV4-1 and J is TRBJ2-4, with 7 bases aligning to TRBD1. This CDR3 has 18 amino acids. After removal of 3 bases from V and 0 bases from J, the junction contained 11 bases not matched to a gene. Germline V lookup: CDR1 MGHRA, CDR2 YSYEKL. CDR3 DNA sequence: TGCGCCAGCAGCCAGCCCACCAGGGGGACCTTAGCCAAAAACATTCAGTACTTC. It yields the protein CASSQPTRGTLAKNIQYF.

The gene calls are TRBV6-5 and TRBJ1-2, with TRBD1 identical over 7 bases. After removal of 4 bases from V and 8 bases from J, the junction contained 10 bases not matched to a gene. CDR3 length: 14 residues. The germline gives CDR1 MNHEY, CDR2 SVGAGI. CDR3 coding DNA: TGTGCCAGCAGTTCCGTCGGGACAGCCAAGGGCTACACCTTC. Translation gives CASSSVGTAKGYTF.

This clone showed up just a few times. The CDR3 region is CASSQQDLIYTDTQYF. The CDR3 coding sequence is TGTGCCAGCAGCCAACAGGATTTAATATACACAGATACGCAGTATTTT. V and J are TRBV14 and TRBJ2-3; D ambiguous. Germline V lookup: CDR1 SGHDN, CDR2 FVKESK. V was pared by 2 bases and J by 2 bases, with 14 bases between. The CDR3 runs 16 residues.

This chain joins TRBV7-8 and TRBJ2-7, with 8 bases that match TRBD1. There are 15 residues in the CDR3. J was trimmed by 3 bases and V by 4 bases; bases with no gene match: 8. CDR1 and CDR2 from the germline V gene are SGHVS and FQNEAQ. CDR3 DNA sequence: TGTGCCAGCAGCTCGGACAGGGAGACTAACTACGAGCAGTACTTC. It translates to CASSSDRETNYEQYF.

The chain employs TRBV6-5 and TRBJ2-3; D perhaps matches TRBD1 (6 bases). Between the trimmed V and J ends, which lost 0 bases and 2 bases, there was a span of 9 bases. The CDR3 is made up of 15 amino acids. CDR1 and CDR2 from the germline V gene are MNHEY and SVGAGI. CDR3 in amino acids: CASSYSGQFTDTQYF. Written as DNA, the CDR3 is TGTGCCAGCAGTTACTCCGGACAGTTCACAGATACGCAGTATTTT.

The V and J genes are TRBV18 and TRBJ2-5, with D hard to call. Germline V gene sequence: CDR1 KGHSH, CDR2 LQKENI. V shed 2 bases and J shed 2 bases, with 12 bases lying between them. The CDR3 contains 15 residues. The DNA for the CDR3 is TGTGCCAGCTCACCAGTAGCCAGCAAACAAGAGACCCAGTACTTC. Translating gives CASSPVASKQETQYF.

CDR3: CASSPMGQGPNEKLFF. CDR3 DNA: TGTGCCAGCTCACCAATGGGACAGGGACCTAATGAAAAACTGTTTTTT. The chain has TRBV18 and TRBJ1-4; TRBD1 matches at 9 bases. The CDR3 is made up of 16 amino acids. Looked up from germline, CDR1 is KGHSH and CDR2 is LQKENI. V dropped 2 bases and J dropped 3; count of bases not matched to a gene: 4.

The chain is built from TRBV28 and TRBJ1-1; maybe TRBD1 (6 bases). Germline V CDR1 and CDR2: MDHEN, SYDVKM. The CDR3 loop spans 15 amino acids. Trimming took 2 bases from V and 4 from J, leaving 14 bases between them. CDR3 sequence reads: CASSLPLGGATEAFF. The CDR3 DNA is TGTGCCAGCAGTTTACCCCTCGGGGGGGCCACTGAAGCTTTCTTT.

This CDR3 is CASRKTGVDYGYTF. In nucleotides, the CDR3 is TGTGCCAGCAGAAAAACAGGGGTCGACTATGGCTACACCTTC. The chain recombines TRBV6-5 with TRBJ1-2; 7 bases are shared with TRBD1. Germline V gene sequence: CDR1 MNHEY, CDR2 SVGAGI. Unmatched junction bases numbered 7, after V lost 6 bases and J lost 3 bases. The CDR3 totals 14 residues.

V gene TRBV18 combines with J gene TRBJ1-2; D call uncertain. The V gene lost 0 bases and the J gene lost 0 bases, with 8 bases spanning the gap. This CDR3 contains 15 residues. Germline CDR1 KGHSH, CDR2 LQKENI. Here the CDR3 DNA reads TGTGCCAGCTCACCACCGGCAGGAACTAACTATGGCTACACCTTC. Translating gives CASSPPAGTNYGYTF. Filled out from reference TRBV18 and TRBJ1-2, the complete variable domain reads NAGVMQNPRHLVRRRGQEARLRCSPMKGHSHVYWYRQLPEEGLKFMVYLQKENIIDESGMPKERFSAEFPKEGPSILRIQQVVRGDSAAYFCASSPPAGTNYGYTFGSGTRLTVV.

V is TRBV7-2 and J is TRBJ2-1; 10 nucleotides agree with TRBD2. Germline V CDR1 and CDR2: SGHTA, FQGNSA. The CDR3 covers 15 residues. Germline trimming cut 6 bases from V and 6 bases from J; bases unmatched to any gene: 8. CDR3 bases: TGTGCCAGCAGTCTAGTCGGGACTAGCGTCAATGAGCAGTTCTTC. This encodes CASSLVGTSVNEQFF.

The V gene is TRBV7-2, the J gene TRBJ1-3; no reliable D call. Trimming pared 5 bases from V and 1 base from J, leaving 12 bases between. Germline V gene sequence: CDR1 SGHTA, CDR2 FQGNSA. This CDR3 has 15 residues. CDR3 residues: CASSEGLGSGNTIYF. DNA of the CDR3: TGTGCCAGCAGCGAAGGACTCGGATCTGGAAACACCATATATTTT.